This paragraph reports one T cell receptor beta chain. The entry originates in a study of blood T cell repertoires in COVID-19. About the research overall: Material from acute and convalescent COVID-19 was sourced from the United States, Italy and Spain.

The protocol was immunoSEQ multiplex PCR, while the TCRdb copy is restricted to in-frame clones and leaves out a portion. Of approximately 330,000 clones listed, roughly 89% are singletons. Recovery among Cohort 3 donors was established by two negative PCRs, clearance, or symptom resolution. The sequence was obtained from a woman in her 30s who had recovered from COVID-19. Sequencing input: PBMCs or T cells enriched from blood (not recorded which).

Here the CDR3 DNA reads TGTGCCAGCAGTCCCCGCGATTCTCGGGACGAGCAGTACTTC. It is translated as CASSPRDSRDEQYF. J is TRBJ2-7 and V is TRBV27; no firm D call. The germline V gene has CDR1 MNHEY and CDR2 SMNVEV (reference sequence). The CDR3 loop spans 14 amino acids. The V gene lost 5 bases and the J gene lost 5 bases, with 16 bases spanning the gap.